The 3 T cell receptor beta chains below come from one sample, sequenced in a study of identical twins. A single record per CDR3 protein comes from TCRdb applying MiXCR to the 5' RACE reads. The sample includes around 1.7 million distinct CDR3 sequences, roughly 35% of them seen just once. Input material: cord blood. Source of these receptors: a newborn girl in good health.

Note on this clonotype: A much larger clone sits a single nucleotide away, making a read error possible. The chain is built from TRBV29-1 and TRBJ2-4; D uncertain. In germline, CDR1 is SQVTM, CDR2 ANQGSEA. The CDR3 has 13 amino acids. The CDR3 DNA reads TGCAGCGTTGAAGGGGTAGCCAAAAACGTTCAGTACTTC. Its protein product is CSVEGVAKNVQYF.

The chain is built from TRBV2 and TRBJ2-3, with 11 bases matching TRBD2. The CDR3 consists of 15 residues. The germline V gene has CDR1 SNHLY and CDR2 FYNNEI. Trimming cost V 5 bases and J 9 bases; bases outside gene matches: 10. The CDR3 coding sequence is TGTGCCAGCAGTCGAATAGCGGGGGGGCTTTGGACGCAGTATTTT. This encodes CASSRIAGGLWTQYF.

V usage is TRBV6-2 or TRBV6-3 and J usage is TRBJ1-1, with TRBD1 as a possible D gene (6 bases). V gave up 5 bases and J gave up 1 base, with 11 bases separating them. This CDR3 is 14 amino acids long. From germline, CDR1 is MNHEY and CDR2 SVGEGT. CDR3 DNA sequence: TGTGCCAGCAGTACAACGACAGGGAACACTGAAGCTTTCTTT. Protein sequence: CASSTTTGNTEAFF.